This T cell receptor (beta chain) was sequenced for a study of blood T cells in healthy people across ages. Study as a whole: Per every two T cells, about one barcoded beta molecule was captured by template switching. Study-level findings and limits: Long-lived donors carried more naive CD4+ cells and greater diversity than aged donors. Age brought a roughly linear fall in TCR beta diversity measured per million T cells.

Together with a sample-barcoded 5' primer, a J-beta primer mix was included in a second PCR lasting roughly 6 to 12 cycles. Using its own MiXCR run on the 5' RACE reads, TCRdb lists one record per CDR3 protein. The sample shows some 670,000 distinct CDR3 sequences, over 40% of them seen only once. The length of the CDR3 is 14 residues. Trimming cost V 6 bases and J 6 bases; bases outside gene matches: 9. Comment on this clonotype: As yet, its antigen is unknown. This may come from a read error, since a much larger clone is one base off.

Extractions gave at least 5.5 micrograms of total RNA per sample. The sequenced sample was blood. This receptor was obtained from a woman older than 75 in good health. The chain is built from TRBV12-3 or TRBV12-4 and TRBJ2-7, with 9 bases fitting TRBD2. CDR3 DNA: TGTGCCAGCAGATCCGGGACTAGCAGCGGCGAGCAGTACTTC. Translating gives CASRSGTSSGEQYF.